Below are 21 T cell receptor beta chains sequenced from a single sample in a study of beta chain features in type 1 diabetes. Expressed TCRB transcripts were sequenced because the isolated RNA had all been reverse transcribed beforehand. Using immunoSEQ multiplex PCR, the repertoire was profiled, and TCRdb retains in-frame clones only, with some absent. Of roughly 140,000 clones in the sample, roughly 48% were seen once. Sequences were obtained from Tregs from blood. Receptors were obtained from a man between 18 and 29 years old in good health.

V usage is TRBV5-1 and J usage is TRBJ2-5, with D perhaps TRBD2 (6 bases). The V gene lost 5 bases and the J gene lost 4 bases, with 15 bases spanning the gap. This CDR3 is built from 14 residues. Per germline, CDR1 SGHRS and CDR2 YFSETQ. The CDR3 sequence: CASSSGLLLETQYF. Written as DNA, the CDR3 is TGCGCCAGCAGTTCGGGACTCCTGTTAGAGACCCAGTACTTC.

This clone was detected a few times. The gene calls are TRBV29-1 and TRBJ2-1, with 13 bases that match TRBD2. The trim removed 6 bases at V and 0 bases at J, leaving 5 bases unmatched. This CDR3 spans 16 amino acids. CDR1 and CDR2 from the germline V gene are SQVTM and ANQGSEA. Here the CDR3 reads CSVGLAGMASYNEQFF. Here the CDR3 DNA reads TGCAGCGTGGGACTAGCGGGAATGGCCTCCTACAATGAGCAGTTCTTC.

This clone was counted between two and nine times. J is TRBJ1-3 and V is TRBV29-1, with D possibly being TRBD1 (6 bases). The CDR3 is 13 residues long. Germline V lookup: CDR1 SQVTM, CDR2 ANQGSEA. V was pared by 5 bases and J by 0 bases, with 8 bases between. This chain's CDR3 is CSVSQGSGNTIYF. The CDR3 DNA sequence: TGCAGCGTTTCACAGGGCTCTGGAAACACCATATATTTT.

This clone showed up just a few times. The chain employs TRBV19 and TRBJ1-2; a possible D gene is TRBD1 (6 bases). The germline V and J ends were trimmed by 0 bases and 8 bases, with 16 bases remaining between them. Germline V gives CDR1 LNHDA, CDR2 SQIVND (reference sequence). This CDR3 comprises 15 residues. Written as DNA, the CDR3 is TGTGCCAGTAGTATAGACGAACAGGGTTTCGGAGGCTACACCTTC. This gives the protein CASSIDEQGFGGYTF.

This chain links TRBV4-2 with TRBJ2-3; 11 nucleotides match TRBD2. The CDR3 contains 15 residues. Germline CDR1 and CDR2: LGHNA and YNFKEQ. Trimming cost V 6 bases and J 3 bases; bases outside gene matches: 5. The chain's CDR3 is CASSPLAGVTDTQYF. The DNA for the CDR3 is TGTGCCAGCAGTCCACTAGCGGGAGTTACAGATACGCAGTATTTT.

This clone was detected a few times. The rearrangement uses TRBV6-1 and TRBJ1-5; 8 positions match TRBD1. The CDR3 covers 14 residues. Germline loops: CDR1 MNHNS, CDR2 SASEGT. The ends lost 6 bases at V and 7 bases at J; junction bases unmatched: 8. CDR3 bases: TGTGCCAGCAGGTATAGACAGGGGAGCCAGCCCCAGCATTTT. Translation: CASRYRQGSQPQHF.

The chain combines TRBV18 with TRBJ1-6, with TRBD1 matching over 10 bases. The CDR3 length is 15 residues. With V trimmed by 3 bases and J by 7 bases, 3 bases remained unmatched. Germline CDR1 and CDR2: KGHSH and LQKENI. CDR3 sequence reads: CASSPLGQGNSPLHF. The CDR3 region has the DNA TGTGCCAGCTCACCCCTGGGACAGGGGAATTCACCCCTCCACTTT.

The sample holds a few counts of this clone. Here the CDR3 DNA reads TGTGCCAGTAGGAAGTATCAGCAAGAGACCCAGTACTTC. Translation: CASRKYQQETQYF. The rearrangement links TRBV19 to TRBJ2-5, with D hard to call. From germline, CDR1 is LNHDA and CDR2 SQIVND (reference sequence). Trimming removed 6 bases at V and 2 bases at J, with 10 bases between. The CDR3 runs to 13 residues.

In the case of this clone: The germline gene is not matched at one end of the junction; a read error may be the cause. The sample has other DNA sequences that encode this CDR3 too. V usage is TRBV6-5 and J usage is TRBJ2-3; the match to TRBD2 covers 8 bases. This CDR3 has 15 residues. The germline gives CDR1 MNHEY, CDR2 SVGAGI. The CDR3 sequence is CASSPGGASTDTQYF. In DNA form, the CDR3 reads TGTGCCAGCAGCCCCGGGGGGGCTAGCACGGATACGCAGTATTTT.

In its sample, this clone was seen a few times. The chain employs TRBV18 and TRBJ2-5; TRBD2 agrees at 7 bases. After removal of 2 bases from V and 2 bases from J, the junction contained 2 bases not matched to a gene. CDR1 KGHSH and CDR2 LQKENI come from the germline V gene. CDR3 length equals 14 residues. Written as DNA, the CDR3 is TGTGCCAGCTCACCAAGCGGGGTACAAGAGACCCAGTACTTC. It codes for CASSPSGVQETQYF. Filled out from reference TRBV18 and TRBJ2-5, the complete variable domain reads NAGVMQNPRHLVRRRGQEARLRCSPMKGHSHVYWYRQLPEEGLKFMVYLQKENIIDESGMPKERFSAEFPKEGPSILRIQQVVRGDSAAYFCASSPSGVQETQYFGPGTRLLVL.

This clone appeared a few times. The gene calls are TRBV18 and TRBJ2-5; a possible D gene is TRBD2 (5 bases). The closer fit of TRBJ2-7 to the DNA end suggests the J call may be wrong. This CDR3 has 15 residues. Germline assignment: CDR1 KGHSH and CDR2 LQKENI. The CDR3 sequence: CASSPPNSVSYEQYF. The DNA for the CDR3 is TGTGCCAGCTCACCGCCGAATAGCGTATCCTACGAGCAGTACTTC.

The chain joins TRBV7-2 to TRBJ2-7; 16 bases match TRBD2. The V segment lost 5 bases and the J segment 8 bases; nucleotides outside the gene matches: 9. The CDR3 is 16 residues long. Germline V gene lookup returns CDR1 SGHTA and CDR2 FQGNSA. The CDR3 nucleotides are TGTGCCAGCAGCGCGGGACTAGCGGGAGGGCTAAATAAGCAGTACTTC. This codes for CASSAGLAGGLNKQYF.

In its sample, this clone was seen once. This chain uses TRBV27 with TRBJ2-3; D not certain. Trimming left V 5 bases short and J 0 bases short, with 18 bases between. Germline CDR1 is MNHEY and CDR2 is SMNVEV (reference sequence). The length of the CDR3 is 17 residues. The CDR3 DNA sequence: TGTGCCAGCAGTCCACCCCCCAGTGACACTAGCACAGATACGCAGTATTTT. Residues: CASSPPPSDTSTDTQYF.

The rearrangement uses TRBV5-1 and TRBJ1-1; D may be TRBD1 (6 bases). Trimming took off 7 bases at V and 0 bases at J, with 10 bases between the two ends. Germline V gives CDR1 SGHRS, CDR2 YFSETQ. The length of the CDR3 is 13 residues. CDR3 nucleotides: TGCGCCAGCCAGGGGATTGTGAACACTGAAGCTTTCTTT. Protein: CASQGIVNTEAFF.

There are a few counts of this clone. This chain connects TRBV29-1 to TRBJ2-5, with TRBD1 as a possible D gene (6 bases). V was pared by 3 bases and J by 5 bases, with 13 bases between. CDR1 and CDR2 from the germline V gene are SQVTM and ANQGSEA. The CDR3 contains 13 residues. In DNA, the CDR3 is TGCAGCGTTGACCCAGGGGCCAAGGAGACCCAGTACTTC. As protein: CSVDPGAKETQYF.

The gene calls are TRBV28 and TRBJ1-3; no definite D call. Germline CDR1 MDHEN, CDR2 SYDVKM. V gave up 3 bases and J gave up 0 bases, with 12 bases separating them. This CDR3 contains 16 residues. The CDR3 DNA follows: TGTGCCAGCAGTTTTTACAGCGGAGACTCTGGAAACACCATATATTTT. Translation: CASSFYSGDSGNTIYF.

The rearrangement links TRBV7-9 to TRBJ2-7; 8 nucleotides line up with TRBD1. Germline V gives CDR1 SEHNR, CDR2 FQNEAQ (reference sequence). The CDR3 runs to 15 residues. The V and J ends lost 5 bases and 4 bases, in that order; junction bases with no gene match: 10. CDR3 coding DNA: TGTGCCAGCAGCCCCACACCTGGACAGGGTTACGAGCAGTACTTC. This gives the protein CASSPTPGQGYEQYF.

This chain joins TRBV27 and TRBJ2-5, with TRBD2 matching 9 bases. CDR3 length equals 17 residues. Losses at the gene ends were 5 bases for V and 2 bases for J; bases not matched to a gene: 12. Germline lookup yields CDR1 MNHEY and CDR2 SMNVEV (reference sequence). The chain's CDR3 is CASSRVAGVSWQETQYF. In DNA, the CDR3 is TGTGCCAGCAGTCGAGTAGCGGGAGTAAGTTGGCAAGAGACCCAGTACTTC.

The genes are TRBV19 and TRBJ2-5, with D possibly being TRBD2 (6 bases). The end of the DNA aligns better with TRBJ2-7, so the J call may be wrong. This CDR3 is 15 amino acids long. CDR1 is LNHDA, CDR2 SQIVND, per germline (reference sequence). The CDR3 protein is CASSNQLARAYEQYF. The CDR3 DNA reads TGTGCCAGTAGTAATCAACTAGCAAGAGCCTACGAGCAGTACTTC.

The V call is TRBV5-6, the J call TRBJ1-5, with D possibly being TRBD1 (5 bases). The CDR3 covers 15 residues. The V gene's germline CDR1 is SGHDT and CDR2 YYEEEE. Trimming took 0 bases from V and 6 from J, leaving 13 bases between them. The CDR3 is CASSLGAGYGQPQHF. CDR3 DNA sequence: TGTGCCAGCAGCTTGGGCGCAGGGTATGGTCAGCCCCAGCATTTT. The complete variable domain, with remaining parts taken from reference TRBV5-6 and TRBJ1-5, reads DAGVTQSPTHLIKTRGQQVTLRCSPKSGHDTVSWYQQALGQGPQFIFQYYEEEERQRGNFPDRFSGHQFPNYSSELNVNALLLGDSALYLCASSLGAGYGQPQHFGDGTRLSIL.

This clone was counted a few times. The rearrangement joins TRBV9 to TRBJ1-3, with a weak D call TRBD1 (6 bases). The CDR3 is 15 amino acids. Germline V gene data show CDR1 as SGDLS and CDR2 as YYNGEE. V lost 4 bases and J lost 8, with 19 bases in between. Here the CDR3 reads CASSPLGDRWDTIYF. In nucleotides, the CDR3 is TGTGCCAGCAGCCCCCTCGGAGACAGGTGGGACACCATATATTTT.